The 2 T cell receptor beta chains below come from one sample, sequenced in a study of radiotherapy plus CTLA-4 blockade in lung cancer. This table comes from immunoSEQ multiplex PCR, and its TCRdb copy is limited to in-frame clones, with some not included. The table lists roughly 70,000 clones, around 87% of them singletons. The specimen comprised peripheral blood, sampled from a patient treated with radiotherapy plus ipilimumab. Receptors were obtained from a human donor with non-small cell lung cancer that progressed on radiotherapy plus ipilimumab.

By share of the sample, this clone is large (0.1 to 1%). The chain joins TRBV18 to TRBJ1-3; TRBD1 matches at 10 bases. Germline lookup yields CDR1 KGHSH and CDR2 LQKENI. The CDR3 spans 18 residues. Trimming at V came to 2 bases and at J to 2 bases, leaving 9 bases not matched to a gene. In DNA form, the CDR3 reads TGTGCCAGCTCACCAATCCCGCCCGGGACAGGGGCTGGAAACACCATATATTTT. It is translated as CASSPIPPGTGAGNTIYF.

The rearrangement uses TRBV7-3 and TRBJ2-7; 8 nucleotides line up with TRBD1. Trimming removed 3 bases from V and 2 bases from J; junction bases left unmatched: 3. The germline V gene encodes CDR1 SGHTA and CDR2 FQGTGA. This CDR3 spans 14 amino acids. In DNA, the CDR3 is TGTGCCAGCAGCTTCGACAGGGGACCCTACGAGCAGTACTTC. Its protein is CASSFDRGPYEQYF.